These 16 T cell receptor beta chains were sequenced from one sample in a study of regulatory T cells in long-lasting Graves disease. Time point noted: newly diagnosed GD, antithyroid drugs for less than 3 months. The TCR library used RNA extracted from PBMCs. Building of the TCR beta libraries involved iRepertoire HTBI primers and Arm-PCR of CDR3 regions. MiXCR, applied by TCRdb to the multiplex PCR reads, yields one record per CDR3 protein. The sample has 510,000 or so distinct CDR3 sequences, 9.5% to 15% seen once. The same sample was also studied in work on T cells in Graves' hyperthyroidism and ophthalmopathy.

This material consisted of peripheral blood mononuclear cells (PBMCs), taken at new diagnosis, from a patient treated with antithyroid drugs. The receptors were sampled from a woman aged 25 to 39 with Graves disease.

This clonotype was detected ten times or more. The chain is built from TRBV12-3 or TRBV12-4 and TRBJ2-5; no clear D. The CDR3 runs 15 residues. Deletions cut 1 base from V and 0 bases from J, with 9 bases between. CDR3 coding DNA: TGTGCCAGCAGTTTAGTTCCGGATTACCAAGAGACCCAGTACTTC. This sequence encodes CASSLVPDYQETQYF.

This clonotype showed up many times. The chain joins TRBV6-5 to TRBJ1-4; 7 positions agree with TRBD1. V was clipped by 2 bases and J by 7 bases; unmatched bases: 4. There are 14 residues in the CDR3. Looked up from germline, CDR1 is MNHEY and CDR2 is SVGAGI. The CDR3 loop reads CASSYGTEGEKLFF. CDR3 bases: TGTGCCAGCAGTTACGGGACAGAGGGTGAAAAACTGTTTTTT.

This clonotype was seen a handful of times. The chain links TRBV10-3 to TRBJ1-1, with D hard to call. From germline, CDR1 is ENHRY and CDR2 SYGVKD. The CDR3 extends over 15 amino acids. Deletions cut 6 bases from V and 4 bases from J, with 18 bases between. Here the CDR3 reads CAISDSAIRVTEAFF. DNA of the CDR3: TGTGCCATCAGCGACTCGGCTATCCGTGTCACTGAAGCTTTCTTT.

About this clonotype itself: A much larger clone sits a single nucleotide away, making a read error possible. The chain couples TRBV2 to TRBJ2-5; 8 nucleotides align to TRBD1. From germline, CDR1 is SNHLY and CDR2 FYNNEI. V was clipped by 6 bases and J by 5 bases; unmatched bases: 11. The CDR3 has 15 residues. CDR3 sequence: CASSIGQGDMETQYF. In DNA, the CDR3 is TGTGCCAGCAGCATAGGACAGGGAGATATGGAGACCCAGTACTTC.

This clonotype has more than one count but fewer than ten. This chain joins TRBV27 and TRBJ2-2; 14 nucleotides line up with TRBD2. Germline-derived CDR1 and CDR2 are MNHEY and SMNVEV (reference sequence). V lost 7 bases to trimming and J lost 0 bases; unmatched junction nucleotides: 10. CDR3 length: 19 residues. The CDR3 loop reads CASTRTSGRIEANTGELFF. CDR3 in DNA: TGTGCCAGCACCCGGACTAGCGGGAGGATAGAGGCGAACACCGGGGAGCTGTTTTTT.

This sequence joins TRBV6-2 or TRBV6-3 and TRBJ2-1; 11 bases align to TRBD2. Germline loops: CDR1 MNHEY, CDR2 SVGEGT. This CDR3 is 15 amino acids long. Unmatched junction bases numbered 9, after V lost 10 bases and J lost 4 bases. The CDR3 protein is CATRRLAGIYNEQFF. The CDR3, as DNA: TGTGCCACTAGAAGACTAGCGGGGATATACAATGAGCAGTTCTTC.

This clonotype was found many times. The CDR3 loop reads CAWSGVTEQFF. The CDR3 bases are TGTGCCTGGAGTGGGGTAACTGAGCAGTTCTTC. The V call is TRBV30, the J call TRBJ2-1, with unresolved D. V dropped 1 base and J dropped 9 bases, with 7 bases sitting between them. The CDR3 is 11 residues long. The germline V gene encodes CDR1 GTSNPN and CDR2 SVGIG (reference sequence).

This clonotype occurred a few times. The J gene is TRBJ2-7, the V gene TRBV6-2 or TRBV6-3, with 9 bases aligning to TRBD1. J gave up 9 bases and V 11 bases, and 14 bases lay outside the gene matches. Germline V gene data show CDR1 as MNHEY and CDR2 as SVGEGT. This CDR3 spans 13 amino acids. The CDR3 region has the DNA TGTGCCGGATCCGGGACAGGGTCAAAGGTGCAGTACTTC. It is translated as CAGSGTGSKVQYF.

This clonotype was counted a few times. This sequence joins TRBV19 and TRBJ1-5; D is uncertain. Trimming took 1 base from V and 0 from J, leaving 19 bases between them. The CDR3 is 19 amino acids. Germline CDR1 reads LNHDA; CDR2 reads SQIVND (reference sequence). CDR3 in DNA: TGTGCCAGTAGTATAGCCCCATACGTAACGGAATATAGCAATCAGCCCCAGCATTTT. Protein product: CASSIAPYVTEYSNQPQHF.

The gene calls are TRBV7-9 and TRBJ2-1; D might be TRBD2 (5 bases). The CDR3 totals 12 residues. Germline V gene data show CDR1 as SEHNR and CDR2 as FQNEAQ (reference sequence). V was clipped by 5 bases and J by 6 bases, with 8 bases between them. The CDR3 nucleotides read TGTGCCAGCAGCGGACTCGGCAATGAGCAGTTCTTC. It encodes CASSGLGNEQFF.

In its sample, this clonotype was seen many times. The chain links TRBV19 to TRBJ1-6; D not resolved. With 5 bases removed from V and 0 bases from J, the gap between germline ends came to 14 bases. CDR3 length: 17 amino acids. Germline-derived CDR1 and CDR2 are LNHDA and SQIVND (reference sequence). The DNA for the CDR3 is TGTGCCAGTAGTCCTTTGGGCCCTAGCTCCTATAATTCACCCCTCCACTTT. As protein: CASSPLGPSSYNSPLHF.

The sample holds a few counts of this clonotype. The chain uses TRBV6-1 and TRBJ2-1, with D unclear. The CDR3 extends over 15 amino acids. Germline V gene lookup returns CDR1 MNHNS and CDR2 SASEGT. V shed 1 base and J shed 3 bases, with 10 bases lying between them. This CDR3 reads CASSEGVSFYNEQFF. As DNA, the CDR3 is TGTGCCAGCAGTGAAGGTGTTAGCTTCTACAATGAGCAGTTCTTC.

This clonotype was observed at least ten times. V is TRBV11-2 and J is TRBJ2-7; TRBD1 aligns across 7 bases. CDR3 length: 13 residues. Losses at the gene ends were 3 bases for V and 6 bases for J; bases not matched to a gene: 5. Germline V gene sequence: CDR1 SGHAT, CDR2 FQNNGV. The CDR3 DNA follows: TGTGCCAGCAGCTTGGGGACAGTCGTCGAGCAGTACTTC. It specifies CASSLGTVVEQYF.

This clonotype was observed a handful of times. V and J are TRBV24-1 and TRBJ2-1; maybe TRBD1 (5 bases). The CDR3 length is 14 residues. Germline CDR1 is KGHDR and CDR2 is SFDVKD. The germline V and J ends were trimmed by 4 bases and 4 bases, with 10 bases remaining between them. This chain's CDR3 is CATSDPRVYNEQFF. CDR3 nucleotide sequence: TGTGCCACCAGTGACCCCAGGGTTTACAATGAGCAGTTCTTC.

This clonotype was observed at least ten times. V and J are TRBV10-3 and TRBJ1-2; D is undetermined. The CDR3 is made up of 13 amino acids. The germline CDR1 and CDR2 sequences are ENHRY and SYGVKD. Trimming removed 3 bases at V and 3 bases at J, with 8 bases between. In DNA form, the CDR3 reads TGTGCCATCAGTGAAGCGCGGGACTATGGCTACACCTTC. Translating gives CAISEARDYGYTF.

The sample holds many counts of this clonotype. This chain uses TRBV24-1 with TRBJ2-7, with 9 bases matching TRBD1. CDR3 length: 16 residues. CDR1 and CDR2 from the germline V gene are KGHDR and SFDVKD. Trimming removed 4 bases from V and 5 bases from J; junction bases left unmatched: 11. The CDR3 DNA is TGTGCCACCAGTGACCAAGCCGGGACAGGGCACAACGAGCAGTACTTC. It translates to CATSDQAGTGHNEQYF.